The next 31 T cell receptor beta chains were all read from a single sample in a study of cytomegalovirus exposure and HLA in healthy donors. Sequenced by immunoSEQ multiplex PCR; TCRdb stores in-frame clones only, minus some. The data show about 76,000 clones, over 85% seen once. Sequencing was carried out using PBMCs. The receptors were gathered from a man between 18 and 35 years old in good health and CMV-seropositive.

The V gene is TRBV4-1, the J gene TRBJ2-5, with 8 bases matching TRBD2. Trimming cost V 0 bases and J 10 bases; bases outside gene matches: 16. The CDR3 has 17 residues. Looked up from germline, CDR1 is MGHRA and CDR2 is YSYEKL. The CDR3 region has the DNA TGCGCCAGCAGCCAAGATGGAGTTGGGACGGGAGGGTTGGACCAGTACTTC. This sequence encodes CASSQDGVGTGGLDQYF.

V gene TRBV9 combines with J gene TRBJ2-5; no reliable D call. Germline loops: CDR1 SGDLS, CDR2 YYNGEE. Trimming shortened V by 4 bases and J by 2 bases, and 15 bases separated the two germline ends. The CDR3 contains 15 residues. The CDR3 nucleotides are TGTGCCAGCAGCCCTCTTTGGGCAGGTCAAGAGACCCAGTACTTC. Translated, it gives CASSPLWAGQETQYF.

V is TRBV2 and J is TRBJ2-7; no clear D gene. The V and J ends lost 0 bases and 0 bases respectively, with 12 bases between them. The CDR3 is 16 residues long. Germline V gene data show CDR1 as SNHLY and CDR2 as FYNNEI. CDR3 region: CASSEATAVSSYEQYF. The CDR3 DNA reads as TGTGCCAGCAGTGAAGCAACGGCGGTGAGCTCCTACGAGCAGTACTTC.

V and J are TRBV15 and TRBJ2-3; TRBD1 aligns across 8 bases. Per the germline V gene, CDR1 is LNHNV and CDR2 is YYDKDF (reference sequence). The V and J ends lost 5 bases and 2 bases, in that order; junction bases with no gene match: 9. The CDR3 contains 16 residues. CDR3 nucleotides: TGTGCCACCAGCGTTGACAGGGGAGTTATCACAGATACGCAGTATTTT. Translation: CATSVDRGVITDTQYF.

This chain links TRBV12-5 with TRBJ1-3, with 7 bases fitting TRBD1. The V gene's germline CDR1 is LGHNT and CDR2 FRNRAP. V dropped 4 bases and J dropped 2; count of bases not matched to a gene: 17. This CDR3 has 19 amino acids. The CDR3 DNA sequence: TGTGCTAGTGGTTCGACGATTGTACCGGGACAGAAGGCTGGAAACACCATATATTTT. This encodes CASGSTIVPGQKAGNTIYF.

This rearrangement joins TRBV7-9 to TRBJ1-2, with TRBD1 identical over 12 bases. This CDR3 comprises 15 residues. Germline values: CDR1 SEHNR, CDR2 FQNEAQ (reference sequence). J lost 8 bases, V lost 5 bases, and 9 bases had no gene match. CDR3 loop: CASSPGQGAEWGYTF. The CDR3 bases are TGTGCCAGCAGCCCGGGACAGGGGGCCGAGTGGGGCTACACCTTC.

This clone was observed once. The CDR3 loop reads CASSPKTQYF. The CDR3 region has the DNA TGTGCCAGCAGTCCAAAGACCCAGTACTTC. This chain connects TRBV28 to TRBJ2-5; D is uncertain. V shed 5 bases and J shed 6 bases, with 4 bases lying between them. The V gene's germline CDR1 is MDHEN and CDR2 SYDVKM. The CDR3 is 10 amino acids.

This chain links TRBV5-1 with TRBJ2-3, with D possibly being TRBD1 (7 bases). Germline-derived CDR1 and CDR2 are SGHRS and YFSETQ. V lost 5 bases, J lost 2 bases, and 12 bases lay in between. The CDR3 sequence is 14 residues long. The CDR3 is CASRRDRVTDTQYF. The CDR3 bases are TGCGCCAGCAGGCGGGACAGAGTCACAGATACGCAGTATTTT.

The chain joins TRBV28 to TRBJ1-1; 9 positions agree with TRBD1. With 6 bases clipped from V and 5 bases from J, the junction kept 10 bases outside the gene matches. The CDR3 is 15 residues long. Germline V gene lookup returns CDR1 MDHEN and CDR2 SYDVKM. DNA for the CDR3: TGTGCCAGCAGAAGAGGGACAGGGTTCGGGACTGAAGCTTTCTTT. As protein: CASRRGTGFGTEAFF.

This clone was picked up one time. CDR3 nucleotide sequence: TGTGCCAGCAGCGCCGGACAGAGCCGTTTGGAAAAACTGTTTTTT. Its translation: CASSAGQSRLEKLFF. The V and J genes are TRBV9 and TRBJ1-4, with a tentative D call TRBD1 (6 bases). The CDR3 length is 15 residues. With 3 bases removed from V and 8 bases from J, the gap between germline ends came to 17 bases. Germline V gives CDR1 SGDLS, CDR2 YYNGEE.

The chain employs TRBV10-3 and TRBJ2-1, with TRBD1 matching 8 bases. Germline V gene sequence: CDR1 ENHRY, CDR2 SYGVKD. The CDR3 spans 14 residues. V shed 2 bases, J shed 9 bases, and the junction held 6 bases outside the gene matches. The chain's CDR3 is CAISEGSGGREQFF. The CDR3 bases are TGTGCCATCAGTGAGGGGTCAGGGGGCCGTGAGCAGTTCTTC.

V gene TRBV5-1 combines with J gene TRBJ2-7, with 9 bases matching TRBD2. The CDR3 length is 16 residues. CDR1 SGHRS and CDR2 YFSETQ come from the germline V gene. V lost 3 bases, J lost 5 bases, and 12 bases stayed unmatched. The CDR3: CASSYEFLAGGDEQYF. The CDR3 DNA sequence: TGCGCCAGCAGCTACGAGTTTTTGGCGGGAGGGGACGAGCAGTACTTC.

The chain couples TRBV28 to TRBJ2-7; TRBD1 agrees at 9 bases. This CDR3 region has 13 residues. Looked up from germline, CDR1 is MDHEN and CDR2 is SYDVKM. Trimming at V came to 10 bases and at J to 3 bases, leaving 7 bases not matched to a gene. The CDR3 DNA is TGTGCCATCCGGGGACAGGGCTTCTACGAGCAGTACTTC. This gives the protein CAIRGQGFYEQYF.

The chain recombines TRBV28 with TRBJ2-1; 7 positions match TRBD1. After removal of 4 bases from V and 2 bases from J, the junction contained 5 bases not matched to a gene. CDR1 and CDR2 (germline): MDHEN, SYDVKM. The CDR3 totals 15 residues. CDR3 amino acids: CASSYGGTAYNEQFF. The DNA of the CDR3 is TGTGCCAGCAGTTACGGTGGGACAGCCTACAATGAGCAGTTCTTC. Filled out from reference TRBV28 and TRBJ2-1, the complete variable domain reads DVKVTQSSRYLVKRTGEKVFLECVQDMDHENMFWYRQDPGLGLRLIYFSYDVKMKEKGDIPEGYSVSREKKERFSLILESASTNQTSMYLCASSYGGTAYNEQFFGPGTRLTVL.

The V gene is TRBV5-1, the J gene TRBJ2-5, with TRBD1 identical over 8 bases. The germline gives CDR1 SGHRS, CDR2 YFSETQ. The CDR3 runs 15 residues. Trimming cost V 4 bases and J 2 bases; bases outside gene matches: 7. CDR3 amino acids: CASSDGQGRQETQYF. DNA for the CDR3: TGCGCCAGCAGCGATGGACAGGGACGGCAAGAGACCCAGTACTTC.

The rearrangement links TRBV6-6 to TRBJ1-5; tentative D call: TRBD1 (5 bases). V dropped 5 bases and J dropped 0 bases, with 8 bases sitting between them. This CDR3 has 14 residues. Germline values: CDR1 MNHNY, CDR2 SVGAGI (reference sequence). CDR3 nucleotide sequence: TGTGCCAGCAGTCACCAGGGTAGCAATCAGCCCCAGCATTTT. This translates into CASSHQGSNQPQHF.

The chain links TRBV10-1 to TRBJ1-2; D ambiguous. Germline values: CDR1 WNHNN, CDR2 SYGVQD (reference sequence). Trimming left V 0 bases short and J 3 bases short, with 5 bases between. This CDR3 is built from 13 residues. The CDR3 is CASSESTDYGYTF. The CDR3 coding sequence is TGCGCCAGCAGTGAGTCCACAGACTATGGCTACACCTTC.

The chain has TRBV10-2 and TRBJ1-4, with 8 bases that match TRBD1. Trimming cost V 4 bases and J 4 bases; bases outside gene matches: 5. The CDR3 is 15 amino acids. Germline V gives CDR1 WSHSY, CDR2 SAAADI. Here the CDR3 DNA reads TGCGCCAGCAGTGCAGTACAGGGGGGTAATGAAAAACTGTTTTTT. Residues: CASSAVQGGNEKLFF.

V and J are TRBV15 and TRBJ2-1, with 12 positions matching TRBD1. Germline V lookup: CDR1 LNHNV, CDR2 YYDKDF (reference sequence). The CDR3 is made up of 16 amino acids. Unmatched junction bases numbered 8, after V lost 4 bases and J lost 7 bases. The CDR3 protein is CATSKLMGQGANEQFF. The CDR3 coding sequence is TGTGCCACCAGCAAGCTCATGGGACAGGGGGCGAATGAGCAGTTCTTC.

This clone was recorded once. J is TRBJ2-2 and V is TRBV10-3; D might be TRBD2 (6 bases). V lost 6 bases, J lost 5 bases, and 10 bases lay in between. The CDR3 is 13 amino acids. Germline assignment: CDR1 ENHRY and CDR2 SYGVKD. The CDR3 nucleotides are TGTGCCATCAGGGGCGGGGTAACCGGGGAGCTGTTTTTT. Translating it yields CAIRGGVTGELFF.

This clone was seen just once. The CDR3 loop is CASERLTVDTQYF. The CDR3 region has the DNA TGTGCCAGCGAGAGACTAACCGTGGATACGCAGTATTTT. The chain has TRBV2 and TRBJ2-3; TRBD2 is a possible D gene (5 bases). The germline V and J ends were trimmed by 8 bases and 6 bases, with 15 bases remaining between them. Germline assignment: CDR1 SNHLY and CDR2 FYNNEI. The CDR3 is made up of 13 amino acids.

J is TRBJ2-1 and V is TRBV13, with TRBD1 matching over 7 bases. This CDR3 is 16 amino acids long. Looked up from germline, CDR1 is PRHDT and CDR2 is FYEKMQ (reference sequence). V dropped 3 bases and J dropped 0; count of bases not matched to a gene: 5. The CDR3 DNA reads TGTGCCAGCAGCTTCGCCGGGACAGCCTCCTACAATGAGCAGTTCTTC. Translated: CASSFAGTASYNEQFF. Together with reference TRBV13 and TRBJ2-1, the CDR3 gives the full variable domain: AAGVIQSPRHLIKEKRETATLKCYPIPRHDTVYWYQQGPGQDPQFLISFYEKMQSDKGSIPDRFSAQQFSDYHSELNMSSLELGDSALYFCASSFAGTASYNEQFFGPGTRLTVL.

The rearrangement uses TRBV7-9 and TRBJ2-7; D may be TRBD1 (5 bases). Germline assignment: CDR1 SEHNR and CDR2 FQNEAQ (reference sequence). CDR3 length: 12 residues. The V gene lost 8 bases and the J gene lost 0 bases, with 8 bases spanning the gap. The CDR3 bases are TGTGCCAGCCTCGACAGCTCCTACGAGCAGTACTTC. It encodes CASLDSSYEQYF. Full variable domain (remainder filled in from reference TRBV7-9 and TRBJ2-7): DTGVSQNPRHKITKRGQNVTFRCDPISEHNRLYWYRQTLGQGPEFLTYFQNEAQLEKSRLLSDRFSAERPKGSFSTLEIQRTEQGDSAMYLCASLDSSYEQYFGPGTRLTVT.

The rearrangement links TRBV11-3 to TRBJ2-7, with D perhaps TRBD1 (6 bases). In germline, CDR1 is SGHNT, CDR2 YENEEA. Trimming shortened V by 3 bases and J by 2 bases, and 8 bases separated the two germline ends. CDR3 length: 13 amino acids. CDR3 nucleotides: TGTGCCAGCAGCTTTGCAGGGGCCTACGAGCAGTACTTC. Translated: CASSFAGAYEQYF. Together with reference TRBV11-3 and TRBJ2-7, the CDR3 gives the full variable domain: EAGVVQSPRYKIIEKKQPVAFWCNPISGHNTLYWYLQNLGQGPELLIRYENEEAVDDSQLPKDRFSAERLKGVDSTLKIQPAELGDSAVYLCASSFAGAYEQYFGPGTRLTVT.

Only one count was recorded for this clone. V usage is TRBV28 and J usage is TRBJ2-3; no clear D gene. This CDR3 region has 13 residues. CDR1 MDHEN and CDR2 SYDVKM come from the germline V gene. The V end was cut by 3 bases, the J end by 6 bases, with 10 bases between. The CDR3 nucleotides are TGTGCCAGCAGTTTTATACCCGGGGATACGCAGTATTTT. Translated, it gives CASSFIPGDTQYF.

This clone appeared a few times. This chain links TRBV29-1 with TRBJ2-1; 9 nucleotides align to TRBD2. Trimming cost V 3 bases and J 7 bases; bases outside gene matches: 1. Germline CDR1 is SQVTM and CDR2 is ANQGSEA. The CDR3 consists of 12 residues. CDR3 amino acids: CSVEGLANEQFF. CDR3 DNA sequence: TGCAGCGTTGAGGGACTAGCAAATGAGCAGTTCTTC.

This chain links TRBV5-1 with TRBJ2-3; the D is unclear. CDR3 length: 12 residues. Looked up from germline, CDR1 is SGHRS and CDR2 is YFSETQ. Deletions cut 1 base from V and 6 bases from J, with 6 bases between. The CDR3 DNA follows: TGCGCCAGCAGCTTGCTCGGGGATACGCAGTATTTT. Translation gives CASSLLGDTQYF.

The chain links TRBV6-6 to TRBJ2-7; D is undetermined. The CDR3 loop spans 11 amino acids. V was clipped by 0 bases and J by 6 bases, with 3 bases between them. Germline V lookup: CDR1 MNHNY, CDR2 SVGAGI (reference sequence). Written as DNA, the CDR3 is TGTGCCAGCAGTTACTCCGGCGAGCAGTACTTC. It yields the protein CASSYSGEQYF.

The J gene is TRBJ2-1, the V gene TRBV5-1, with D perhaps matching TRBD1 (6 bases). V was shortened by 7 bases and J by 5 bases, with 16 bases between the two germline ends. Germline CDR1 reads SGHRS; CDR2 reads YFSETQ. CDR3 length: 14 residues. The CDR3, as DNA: TGCGCCAGCTCGGATCCCGGGACAAACAATGAGCAGTTCTTC. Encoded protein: CASSDPGTNNEQFF.

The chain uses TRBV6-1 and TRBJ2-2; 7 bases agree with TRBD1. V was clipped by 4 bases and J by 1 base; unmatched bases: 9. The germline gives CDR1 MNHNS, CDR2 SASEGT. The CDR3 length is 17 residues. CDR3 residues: CASSASRDSQNTGELFF. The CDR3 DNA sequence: TGTGCCAGCAGTGCTTCCCGGGACAGCCAGAACACCGGGGAGCTGTTTTTT.

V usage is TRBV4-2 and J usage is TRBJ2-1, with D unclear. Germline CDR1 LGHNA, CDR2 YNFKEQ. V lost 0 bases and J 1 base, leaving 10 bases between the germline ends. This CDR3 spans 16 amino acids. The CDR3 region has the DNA TGTGCCAGCAGCCAAGATCTGGTAGATTCCTACAATGAGCAGTTCTTC. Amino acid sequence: CASSQDLVDSYNEQFF.